This TCR beta chain stems from a study of Ad26.COV2.S vaccination and SARS-CoV-2 variants. The overall study: The donor belonged to the COV1001 Ad26.COV2.S trial arm.

The CDR3 totals 17 residues. V was pared by 5 bases and J by 3 bases, with 17 bases between. Looked up from germline, CDR1 is MNHEY and CDR2 is SVGEGT. The data were produced by immunoSEQ multiplex PCR, yet TCRdb's version contains in-frame clones alone and is incomplete. The repertoire includes 300,000 to 400,000 clones, 88% of them detected once, and around 6.6% sits in the top ten. A few counts support this clone. Stated treatment: roughly 18 received Ad26.COV2.S at low or high dose, single or two shots; a few received placebo; per-sample allocation not given. Material that was analyzed had been drawn on day 63 after the first vaccine or placebo injection.

This receptor was identified in a person between 18 and 59 years old who received the Ad26.COV2.S COVID-19 vaccine or a placebo. The input for sequencing was peripheral blood, taken in a trial of Ad26.COV2.S vaccine versus placebo. The V gene is TRBV6-2 or TRBV6-3, the J gene TRBJ2-6; D may correspond to TRBD1 or TRBD2 (6 bases each). The CDR3 DNA reads as TGTGCCAGCAGTCCATCCTCGGGGGCGGTTGGGGCCAACGTCCTGACTTTC. Its protein is CASSPSSGAVGANVLTF.